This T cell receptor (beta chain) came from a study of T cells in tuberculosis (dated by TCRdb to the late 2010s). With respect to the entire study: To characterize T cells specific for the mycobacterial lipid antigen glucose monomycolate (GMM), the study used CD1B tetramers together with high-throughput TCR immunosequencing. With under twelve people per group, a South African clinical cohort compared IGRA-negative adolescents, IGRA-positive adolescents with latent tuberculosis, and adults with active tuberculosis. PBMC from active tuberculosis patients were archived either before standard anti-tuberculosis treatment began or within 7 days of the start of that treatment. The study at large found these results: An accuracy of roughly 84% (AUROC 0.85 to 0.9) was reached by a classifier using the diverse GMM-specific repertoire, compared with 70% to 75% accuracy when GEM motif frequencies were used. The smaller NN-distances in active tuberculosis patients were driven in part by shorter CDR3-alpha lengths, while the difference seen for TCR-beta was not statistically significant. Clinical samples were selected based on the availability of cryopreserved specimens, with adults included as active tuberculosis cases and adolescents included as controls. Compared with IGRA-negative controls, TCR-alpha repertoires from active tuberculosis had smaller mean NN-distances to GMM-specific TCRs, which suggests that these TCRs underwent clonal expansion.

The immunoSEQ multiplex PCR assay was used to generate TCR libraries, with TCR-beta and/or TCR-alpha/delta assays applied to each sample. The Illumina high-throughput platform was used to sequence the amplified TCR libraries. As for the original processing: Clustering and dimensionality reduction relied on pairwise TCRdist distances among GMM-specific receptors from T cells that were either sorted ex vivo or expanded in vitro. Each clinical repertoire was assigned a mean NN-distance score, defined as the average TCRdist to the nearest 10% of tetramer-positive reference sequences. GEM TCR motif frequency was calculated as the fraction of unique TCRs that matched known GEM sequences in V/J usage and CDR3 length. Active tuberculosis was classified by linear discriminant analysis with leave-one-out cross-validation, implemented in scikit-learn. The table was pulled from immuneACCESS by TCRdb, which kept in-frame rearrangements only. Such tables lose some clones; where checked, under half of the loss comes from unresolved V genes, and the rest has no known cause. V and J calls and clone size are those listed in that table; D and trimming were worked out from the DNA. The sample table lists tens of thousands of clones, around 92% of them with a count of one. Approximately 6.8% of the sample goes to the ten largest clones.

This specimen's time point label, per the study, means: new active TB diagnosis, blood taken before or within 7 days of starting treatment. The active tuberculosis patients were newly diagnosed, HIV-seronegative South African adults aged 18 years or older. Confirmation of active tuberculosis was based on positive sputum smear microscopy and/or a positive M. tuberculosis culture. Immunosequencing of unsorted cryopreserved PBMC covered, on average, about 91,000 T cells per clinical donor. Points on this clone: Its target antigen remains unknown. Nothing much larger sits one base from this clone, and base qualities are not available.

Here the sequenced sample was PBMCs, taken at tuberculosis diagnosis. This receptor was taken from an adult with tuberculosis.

The CDR3 amino acid sequence is: CASSYTGSHEQYF. The nucleotide sequence is given as TGTGCCAGCAGTTACACAGGGTCTCACGAGCAGTACTTC. The rearranged chain carries TRBV6-5 and TRBJ2-7, with TRBD1 as a weak D call on 6 bases. The CDR3 sequence holds 13 residues, the cysteine and phenylalanine included. The entry retains the CDR3 DNA only, 39 bases that are in frame from base 1. Trimming at the junction amounts to 2 bases on V and 5 bases on J, and the germline ends lie 10 bases apart. CDR1 is given as MNHEY and CDR2 as SVGAGI, both from the germline V gene.